The source of this TCR beta chain is a study of CXCR3-negative and CXCR3-positive naive CD8 T cells. The method, 5' RACE with UMI labels, was used to prepare the TRB cDNA libraries. TCRdb reprocessed the 5' RACE reads, with one entry per CDR3 protein and no DNA. The sample table includes under 60,000 distinct CDR3 sequences. All CD8+ T cell subsets were sorted in triplicate at fewer than 350,000 cells each. Study-level points and caveats: High diversity, comparable across both naive subsets, contrasted with much lower diversity in memory CD8+ cells. Comparison of naive cells showed more hydrophobic TRB CDR3s in CXCR3-positive than in CXCR3-negative naive cells. CD5 surface expression was similar among naive subsets, and TCR strength was estimated by inference from TRB CDR3 properties.

Remarks on this clonotype: Antigen: not known.

CDR1 is SNHLY, CDR2 FYNNEI, per germline. The CDR3 has 17 amino acids. The chain couples TRBV2 to TRBJ2-5; as DNA is missing, the TRBD1 call by TCRdb cannot be tested. The source of this sequence is a human donor in good health. Some clones in this sample may be carry-over from other donors' samples. The sequenced sample consisted of naive CXCR3+ CD8+ T cells from blood. Subset here: CD45RO-CCR7+CD27+CD95- naive CD8+ T cells expressing CXCR3 (TNR3+). The CDR3 loop is CASSEWETQVFGETQYF.